These 29 T cell receptor beta chains were all obtained from the same sample, sequenced in a study of neurological immune-mediated disorders. One entry per CDR3 protein, called by TCRdb with MiXCR from the 5' RACE reads. This sample yields roughly 120,000 distinct CDR3 sequences, of which roughly 3.2% are seen a single time; 1% to 1.5% belongs to the top ten. Sequenced sample: PBMCs. These receptors were taken from a woman between 25 and 40 years old with multiple sclerosis.

This clonotype was counted a few times. The genes are TRBV6-6 and TRBJ2-7; 7 nucleotides match TRBD2. Trimming took 2 bases from V and 5 from J; bases not matched to a gene: 6. The CDR3 totals 14 residues. The germline gives CDR1 MNHNY, CDR2 SVGAGI (reference sequence). The CDR3 here is CASSYGLAAHEQYF. CDR3 nucleotides: TGTGCCAGCAGTTACGGGCTAGCGGCTCACGAGCAGTACTTC.

This clonotype was counted ten times or more. J is TRBJ2-7 and V is TRBV7-9; D is uncertain. CDR3 size: 14 residues. The V and J ends lost 3 bases and 0 bases respectively, with 9 bases between them. Germline loops: CDR1 SEHNR, CDR2 FQNEAQ (reference sequence). The CDR3 here is CASSLVDSSYEQYF. DNA of the CDR3: TGTGCCAGCAGCTTGGTGGATTCCTCCTACGAGCAGTACTTC.

There are a few counts of this clonotype. The V gene is TRBV4-3, the J gene TRBJ2-3, with TRBD2 identical over 8 bases. Germline CDR1 is LGHNA and CDR2 is YSLEER. V lost 3 bases to trimming and J lost 5 bases; unmatched junction nucleotides: 10. The CDR3 is made up of 16 amino acids. The CDR3 protein is CASSQAAGVPRDTQYF. Here the CDR3 DNA reads TGCGCCAGCAGCCAGGCAGCGGGGGTGCCGCGAGATACGCAGTATTTT.

Ten or more counts support this clonotype. The rearrangement joins TRBV29-1 to TRBJ2-5, with D unclear. The CDR3 runs 11 residues. Germline CDR1 and CDR2: SQVTM and ANQGSEA. Trimming removed 2 bases from V and 7 bases from J, with 8 bases in between. The CDR3 DNA follows: TGCAGCGTTGAAATTTGGGGGACCCAGTACTTC. It codes for CSVEIWGTQYF.

This clonotype has at least ten counts. CDR3: CASSLPNRIETQYF. DNA for the CDR3: TGTGCCAGCAGTTTACCCAATCGAATCGAGACCCAGTACTTC. This rearrangement joins TRBV28 to TRBJ2-5, with D unresolved. V was shortened by 2 bases and J by 5 bases, with 12 bases between the two germline ends. CDR1 is MDHEN, CDR2 SYDVKM, per germline. The length of the CDR3 is 14 residues.

Ten or more counts support this clonotype. The V call is TRBV20-1, the J call TRBJ2-1, with 12 bases that match TRBD2. The CDR3 runs 16 residues. Germline V gene lookup returns CDR1 DFQATT and CDR2 SNEGSKA (reference sequence). The ends lost 6 bases at V and 8 bases at J; junction bases unmatched: 14. CDR3 DNA sequence: TGCAGTGCCGATACTTGGGCTAGCGGGAGGGCCGATGAGCAGTTCTTC. Translation: CSADTWASGRADEQFF.

At least ten counts were recorded for this clonotype. This chain links TRBV20-1 with TRBJ2-5; no reliable D call. Germline lookup yields CDR1 DFQATT and CDR2 SNEGSKA (reference sequence). Trimming stripped 4 bases from V and 0 bases from J, with 9 bases between. This CDR3 has 13 residues. CDR3 nucleotide sequence: TGCAGTGCTATTGCTGGGGACCAAGAGACCCAGTACTTC. It yields the protein CSAIAGDQETQYF.

This clonotype has ten or more counts. V and J are TRBV6-2 or TRBV6-3 and TRBJ2-6, with a tentative D call TRBD2 (6 bases). The CDR3 is made up of 15 amino acids. The V gene lost 2 bases and the J gene lost 3 bases, with 8 bases spanning the gap. Germline V CDR1 and CDR2: MNHEY, SVGEGT. In DNA form, the CDR3 reads TGTGCCAGCAGTTACGCCGGGAGTGGGGCCAACGTCCTGACTTTC. Translation gives CASSYAGSGANVLTF.

This clonotype was recorded many times. This chain joins TRBV5-1 and TRBJ1-1; D not resolved. CDR1 and CDR2 from the germline V gene are SGHRS and YFSETQ. This CDR3 has 14 residues. With 2 bases removed from V and 0 bases from J, the gap between germline ends came to 8 bases. The CDR3 spells CASSFDGLNTEAFF. Here the CDR3 DNA reads TGCGCCAGCAGCTTCGACGGGTTGAACACTGAAGCTTTCTTT.

In its sample, this clonotype was seen many times. CDR3 sequence (DNA): TGTGCCAGCAGTTTGACGGCCGGTTTGAGGGAGCAGTACTTC. It translates to CASSLTAGLREQYF. The chain carries TRBV12-3 or TRBV12-4 and TRBJ2-7; no reliable D call. CDR3 length: 14 amino acids. V dropped 3 bases and J dropped 7 bases, with 16 bases sitting between them.

The chain couples TRBV20-1 to TRBJ1-2; possibly TRBD1 for D (5 bases). This CDR3 is built from 13 residues. V was cut by 5 bases and J by 3 bases, with 13 bases left in between. Per germline, CDR1 DFQATT and CDR2 SNEGSKA (reference sequence). CDR3 DNA sequence: TGCAGTGCTGCCCCCCGGGGGGACTATGGCTACACCTTC. Its translation is CSAAPRGDYGYTF.

This clonotype has a count of ten or more. This sequence joins TRBV20-1 and TRBJ2-2; 8 nucleotides line up with TRBD2. V shed 4 bases and J 2 bases; nucleotides not matched to a gene: 9. Germline V gene lookup returns CDR1 DFQATT and CDR2 SNEGSKA (reference sequence). The CDR3 covers 16 residues. The CDR3 loop reads CSAIGGSGVNTGELFF. The CDR3 DNA reads as TGCAGTGCTATAGGCGGTAGCGGGGTTAACACCGGGGAGCTGTTTTTT.

This clonotype was observed many times. The chain carries TRBV20-1 and TRBJ2-3; 8 bases match TRBD2. The V gene's germline CDR1 is DFQATT and CDR2 SNEGSKA (reference sequence). The junction had 7 bases not matched to a gene; V was cut back by 6 bases and J by 5 bases. This CDR3 region has 13 residues. The CDR3 region is CSAPPGGEDTQYF. The CDR3 nucleotides are TGCAGTGCCCCACCCGGGGGGGAAGATACGCAGTATTTT.

At least ten counts were recorded for this clonotype. The J gene is TRBJ2-1, the V gene TRBV10-3, with 8 bases matching TRBD2. The CDR3 spans 18 residues. Unmatched junction bases numbered 11, after V lost 0 bases and J lost 4 bases. Germline CDR1 ENHRY, CDR2 SYGVKD. CDR3 residues: CAISESLDSGIGYNEQFF. The CDR3 DNA reads as TGTGCCATCAGTGAGTCCCTAGATAGCGGGATCGGTTACAATGAGCAGTTCTTC.

This clonotype has at least ten counts. The chain joins TRBV20-1 to TRBJ1-3; D is unclear. V was cut by 0 bases and J by 4 bases, with 16 bases left in between. There are 16 residues in the CDR3. Germline V gene lookup returns CDR1 DFQATT and CDR2 SNEGSKA (reference sequence). CDR3 in amino acids: CSARDKQGGWGNTIYF. The CDR3 region has the DNA TGCAGTGCTAGAGATAAGCAAGGTGGATGGGGAAACACCATATATTTT.

This clonotype was observed at least ten times. The chain links TRBV12-3 or TRBV12-4 to TRBJ2-5, with unresolved D. This CDR3 is 12 amino acids long. Between the trimmed V and J ends, which lost 2 bases and 5 bases, there was a span of 6 bases. The CDR3 DNA reads as TGTGCCAGCAGTTTATTACCTGAGACCCAGTACTTC. Protein sequence: CASSLLPETQYF.

This clonotype was found a few times. V gene TRBV6-5 combines with J gene TRBJ1-3, with TRBD1 identical over 7 bases. The CDR3 sequence is 14 residues long. Germline loops: CDR1 MNHEY, CDR2 SVGAGI. With V trimmed by 2 bases and J by 2 bases, 0 bases remained unmatched. The CDR3 coding sequence is TGTGCCAGCAGTTACGGGACAGCTGGAAACACCATATATTTT. This codes for CASSYGTAGNTIYF.

This clonotype occurred many times. The chain employs TRBV6-5 and TRBJ2-5; 8 bases align to TRBD2. Germline CDR1 reads MNHEY; CDR2 reads SVGAGI. J was trimmed by 2 bases and V by 0 bases; bases with no gene match: 5. There are 16 residues in the CDR3. CDR3 coding DNA: TGTGCCAGCAGTTACTCTGCGGGGGGAGGGCAAGAGACCCAGTACTTC. Its translation: CASSYSAGGGQETQYF.

This clonotype was found many times. This CDR3 is CASSFRDSNSPLHF. DNA of the CDR3: TGTGCCAGCAGTTTCCGGGACAGCAATTCACCCCTCCACTTT. This chain connects TRBV6-5 to TRBJ1-6; 7 bases line up with TRBD1. CDR3 length equals 14 residues. Germline CDR1 and CDR2: MNHEY and SVGAGI. Trimming took 4 bases from V and 7 from J; bases not matched to a gene: 4.

At least ten counts were recorded for this clonotype. The rearrangement uses TRBV7-6 and TRBJ1-1, with unresolved D. The CDR3 has 13 residues. CDR1 and CDR2 (germline): SGHVS, FNYEAQ. V lost 6 bases and J lost 0, with 8 bases in between. This CDR3 is CASRLTVNTEAFF. The DNA of the CDR3 is TGTGCCAGCAGACTCACAGTGAACACTGAAGCTTTCTTT.

The chain has TRBV20-1 and TRBJ2-5; tentatively, D is TRBD1 or TRBD2 (6 bases each). V was trimmed by 6 bases and J by 2 bases, leaving 16 bases between them. The CDR3 spans 14 residues. Germline CDR1 DFQATT, CDR2 SNEGSKA (reference sequence). The CDR3 bases are TGCAGTGCCCACATCGGGGGCAAACAAGAGACCCAGTACTTC. Translating gives CSAHIGGKQETQYF.

Ten or more counts support this clonotype. The V call is TRBV4-3, the J call TRBJ2-3; 12 nucleotides match TRBD2. The J segment lost 7 bases and the V segment lost 0 bases, leaving 11 bases of the junction unmatched. Germline V gives CDR1 LGHNA, CDR2 YSLEER. The CDR3 is 18 amino acids. The CDR3 spells CASSQDPAASGGAYTQYF. The CDR3 DNA sequence: TGCGCCAGCAGCCAAGATCCGGCTGCTAGCGGGGGGGCGTATACGCAGTATTTT.

At least ten counts were recorded for this clonotype. This sequence joins TRBV12-3 or TRBV12-4 and TRBJ1-2, with D unresolved. The CDR3 runs 16 residues. V gave up 2 bases and J gave up 1 base, with 14 bases separating them. CDR3 protein: CASSLRASIRNYGYTF. Here the CDR3 DNA reads TGTGCCAGCAGTTTAAGAGCGTCAATCCGTAACTATGGCTACACCTTC.

This clonotype appeared many times. CDR3 in DNA: TGTGCCAGCTCACGGACAGGGGATGGCAATCAGCCCCAGCATTTT. This encodes CASSRTGDGNQPQHF. The V call is TRBV18, the J call TRBJ1-5; 9 nucleotides match TRBD1. This CDR3 has 15 amino acids. Germline V gene sequence: CDR1 KGHSH, CDR2 LQKENI. Trimming cost V 4 bases and J 2 bases; bases outside gene matches: 3.

This clonotype was observed at least ten times. The rearrangement links TRBV5-1 to TRBJ2-3, with D hard to call. The CDR3 spans 15 residues. Germline CDR1 SGHRS, CDR2 YFSETQ. V lost 0 bases, J lost 1 base, and 9 bases lay in between. The DNA for the CDR3 is TGCGCCAGCAGCTTGGTAGTCACTGGCACAGATACGCAGTATTTT. Protein product: CASSLVVTGTDTQYF.

This clonotype was observed at least ten times. CDR3 in DNA: TGTGCCAGCAGCTTAGGGGGAGGCGGAGACAATGAGCAGTTCTTC. Amino acids: CASSLGGGGDNEQFF. This chain joins TRBV7-6 and TRBJ2-1, with a possible D match to TRBD2 (6 bases). CDR1 is SGHVS, CDR2 FNYEAQ, per germline. The CDR3 is 15 amino acids. With 1 base removed from V and 5 bases from J, the gap between germline ends came to 12 bases. The whole variable domain, remainder taken from reference TRBV7-6 and TRBJ2-1, is GAGVSQSPRYKVTKRGQDVALRCDPISGHVSLYWYRQALGQGPEFLTYFNYEAQQDKSGLPNDRFSAERPEGSISTLTIQRTEQRDSAMYRCASSLGGGGDNEQFFGPGTRLTVL.

This clonotype was seen ten or more times. The V and J genes are TRBV20-1 and TRBJ1-5; a weak D match, TRBD1 (6 bases). Germline V gives CDR1 DFQATT, CDR2 SNEGSKA (reference sequence). Trimming removed 5 bases at V and 5 bases at J, with 13 bases between. CDR3 length: 13 residues. The CDR3 loop is CSAPGTNDQPQHF. The CDR3 DNA follows: TGCAGTGCTCCCGGGACAAACGATCAGCCCCAGCATTTT.

The gene calls are TRBV10-3 and TRBJ2-3; TRBD1 agrees at 8 bases. The V segment lost 8 bases and the J segment 5 bases; nucleotides outside the gene matches: 3. The CDR3 has 12 amino acids. Germline CDR1 ENHRY, CDR2 SYGVKD. The CDR3 loop is CAIGGTGDTQYF. Written as DNA, the CDR3 is TGTGCCATCGGCGGGACAGGAGATACGCAGTATTTT.

This clonotype came up many times. This rearrangement joins TRBV20-1 to TRBJ2-7, with D perhaps matching TRBD1 (5 bases). In germline, CDR1 is DFQATT, CDR2 SNEGSKA (reference sequence). V lost 3 bases, J lost 0 bases, and 12 bases lay in between. The CDR3 spans 14 residues. The CDR3 nucleotides read TGCAGTGCTAGCCGTCCGGACAACTCCTACGAGCAGTACTTC. Its protein is CSASRPDNSYEQYF.